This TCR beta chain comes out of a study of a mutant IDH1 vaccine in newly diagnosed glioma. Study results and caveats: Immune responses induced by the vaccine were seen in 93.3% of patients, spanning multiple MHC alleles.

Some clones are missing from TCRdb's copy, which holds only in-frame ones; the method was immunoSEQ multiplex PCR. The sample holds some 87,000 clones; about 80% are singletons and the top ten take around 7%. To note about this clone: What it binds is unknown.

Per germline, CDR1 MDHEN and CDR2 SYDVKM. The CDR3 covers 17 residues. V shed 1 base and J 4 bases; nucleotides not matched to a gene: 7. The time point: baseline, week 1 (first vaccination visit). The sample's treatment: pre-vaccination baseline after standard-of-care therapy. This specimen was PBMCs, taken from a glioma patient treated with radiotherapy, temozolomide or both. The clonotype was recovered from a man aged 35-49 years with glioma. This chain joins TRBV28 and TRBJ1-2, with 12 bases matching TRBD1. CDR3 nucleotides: TGTGCCAGCAGTTTATCAATCGGGACAGGGGGCTCCTATGGCTACACCTTC. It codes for CASSLSIGTGGSYGYTF.